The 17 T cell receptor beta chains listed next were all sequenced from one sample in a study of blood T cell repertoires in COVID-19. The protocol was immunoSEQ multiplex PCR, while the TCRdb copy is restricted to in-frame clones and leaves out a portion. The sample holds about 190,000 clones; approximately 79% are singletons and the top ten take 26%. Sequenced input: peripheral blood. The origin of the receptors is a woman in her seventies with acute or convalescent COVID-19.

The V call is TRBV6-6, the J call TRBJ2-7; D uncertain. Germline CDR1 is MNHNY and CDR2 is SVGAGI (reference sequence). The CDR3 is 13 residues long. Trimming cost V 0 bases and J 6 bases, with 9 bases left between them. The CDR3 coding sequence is TGTGCCAGCAGTTACTCTCCCGGCGGCGAGCAGTACTTC. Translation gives CASSYSPGGEQYF.

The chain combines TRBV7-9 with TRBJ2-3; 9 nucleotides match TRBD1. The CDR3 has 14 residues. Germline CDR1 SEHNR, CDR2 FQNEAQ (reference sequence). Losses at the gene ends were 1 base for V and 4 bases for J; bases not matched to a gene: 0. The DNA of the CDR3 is TGTGCCAGCAGCTTAGGGACAGGGGCAGATACGCAGTATTTT. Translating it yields CASSLGTGADTQYF.

The CDR3 reads CASSSVYGQGAGGYTF. For the CDR3, the DNA is TGTGCCAGCAGTTCAGTTTACGGACAGGGGGCGGGAGGCTACACCTTC. The rearrangement links TRBV28 to TRBJ1-2; 11 positions agree with TRBD1. The CDR3 covers 16 residues. CDR1 and CDR2 (germline): MDHEN, SYDVKM. Germline trimming cut 4 bases from V and 8 bases from J; bases unmatched to any gene: 12.

The CDR3 DNA reads as TGTGCATCGACAGGGGAGAACACTGAAGCTTTCTTT. It specifies CASTGENTEAFF. The genes are TRBV30 and TRBJ1-1; 8 nucleotides agree with TRBD1. This CDR3 spans 12 amino acids. Germline CDR1 GTSNPN, CDR2 SVGIG (reference sequence).

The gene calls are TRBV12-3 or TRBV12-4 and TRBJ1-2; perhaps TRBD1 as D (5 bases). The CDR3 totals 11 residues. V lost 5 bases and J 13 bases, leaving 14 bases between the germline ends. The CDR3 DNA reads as TGTGCCAGCAGTATTCAGGACACCATCACCTTC. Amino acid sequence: CASSIQDTITF.

The CDR3 sequence: CASSQTLGQGNTGELFF. The CDR3 DNA reads as TGTGCCAGCAGCCAGACGTTGGGACAGGGAAACACCGGGGAGCTGTTTTTT. The genes are TRBV7-3 and TRBJ2-2, with 9 bases identical to TRBD1. Germline lookup yields CDR1 SGHTA and CDR2 FQGTGA. V lost 5 bases to trimming and J lost 2 bases; unmatched junction nucleotides: 9. This CDR3 has 17 residues. The full variable domain, completed using reference TRBV7-3 and TRBJ2-2, is GAGVSQTPSNKVTEKGKYVELRCDPISGHTALYWYRQSLGQGPEFLIYFQGTGAADDSGLPNDRFFAVRPEGSVSTLKIQRTERGDSAVYLCASSQTLGQGNTGELFFGEGSRLTVL.

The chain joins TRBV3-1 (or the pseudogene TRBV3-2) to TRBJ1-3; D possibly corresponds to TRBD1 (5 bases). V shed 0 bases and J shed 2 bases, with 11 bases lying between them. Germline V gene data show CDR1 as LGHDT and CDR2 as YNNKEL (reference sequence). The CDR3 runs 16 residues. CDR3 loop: CASSQEMGRAGNTIYF. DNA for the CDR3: TGTGCCAGCAGCCAAGAGATGGGCAGGGCTGGAAACACCATATATTTT.

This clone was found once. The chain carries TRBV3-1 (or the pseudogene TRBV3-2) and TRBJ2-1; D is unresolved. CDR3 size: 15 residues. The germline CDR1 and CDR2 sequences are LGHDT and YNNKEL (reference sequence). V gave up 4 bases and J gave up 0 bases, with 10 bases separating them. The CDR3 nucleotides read TGTGCCAGCAGCCCCGGAGCAATCTCCTACAATGAGCAGTTCTTC. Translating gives CASSPGAISYNEQFF.

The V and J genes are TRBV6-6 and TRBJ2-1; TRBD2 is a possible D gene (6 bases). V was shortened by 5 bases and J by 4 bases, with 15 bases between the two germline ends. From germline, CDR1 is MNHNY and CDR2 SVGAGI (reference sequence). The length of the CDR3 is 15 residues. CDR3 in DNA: TGTGCCAGCAGTGCGCGGGACTCGCTATACAATGAGCAGTTCTTC. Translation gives CASSARDSLYNEQFF.

The CDR3 bases are TGCGCCAGCAGCTTGTCACCCGGGACAGGGAACTACGAGCAGTACTTC. Translated, it gives CASSLSPGTGNYEQYF. V is TRBV5-1 and J is TRBJ2-7; 9 nucleotides match TRBD1. From germline, CDR1 is SGHRS and CDR2 YFSETQ. The CDR3 spans 16 residues. V lost 1 base, J lost 3 bases, and 8 bases stayed unmatched.

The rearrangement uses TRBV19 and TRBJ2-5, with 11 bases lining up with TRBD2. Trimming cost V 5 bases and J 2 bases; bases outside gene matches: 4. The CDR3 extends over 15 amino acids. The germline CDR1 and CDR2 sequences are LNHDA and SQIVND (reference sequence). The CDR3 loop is CASSLLAGGQETQYF. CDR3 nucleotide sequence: TGTGCCAGTAGTCTATTAGCGGGAGGGCAAGAGACCCAGTACTTC. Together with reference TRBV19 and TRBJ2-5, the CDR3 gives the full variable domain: DGGITQSPKYLFRKEGQNVTLSCEQNLNHDAMYWYRQDPGQGLRLIYYSQIVNDFQKGDIAEGYSVSREKKESFPLTVTSAQKNPTAFYLCASSLLAGGQETQYFGPGTRLLVL.

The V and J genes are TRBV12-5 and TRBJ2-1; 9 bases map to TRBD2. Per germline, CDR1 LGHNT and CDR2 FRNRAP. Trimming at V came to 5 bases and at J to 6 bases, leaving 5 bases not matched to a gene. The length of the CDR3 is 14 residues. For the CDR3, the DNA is TGTGCTAGTGGTCTTGGGACTAGCCTCAATGAGCAGTTCTTC. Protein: CASGLGTSLNEQFF.

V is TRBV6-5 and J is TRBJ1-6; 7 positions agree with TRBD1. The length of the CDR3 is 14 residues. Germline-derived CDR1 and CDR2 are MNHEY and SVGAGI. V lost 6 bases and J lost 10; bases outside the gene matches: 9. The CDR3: CASRTDRVESPLHF. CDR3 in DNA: TGTGCCAGCAGAACCGACAGGGTAGAATCACCCCTCCACTTT.

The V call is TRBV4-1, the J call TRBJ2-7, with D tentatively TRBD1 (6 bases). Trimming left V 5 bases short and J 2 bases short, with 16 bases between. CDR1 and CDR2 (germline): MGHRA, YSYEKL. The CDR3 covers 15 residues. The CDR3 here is CASSAPGDGPYEQYF. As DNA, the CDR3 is TGCGCCAGCAGCGCGCCAGGGGATGGGCCCTACGAGCAGTACTTC.

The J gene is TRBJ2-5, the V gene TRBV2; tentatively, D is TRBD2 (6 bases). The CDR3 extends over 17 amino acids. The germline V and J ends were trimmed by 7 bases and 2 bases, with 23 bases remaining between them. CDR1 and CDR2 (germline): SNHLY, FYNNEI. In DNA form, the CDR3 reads TGTGCCAGCACCTTGCTGGGCTTTGGGAGGAATCAAGAGACCCAGTACTTC. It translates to CASTLLGFGRNQETQYF.

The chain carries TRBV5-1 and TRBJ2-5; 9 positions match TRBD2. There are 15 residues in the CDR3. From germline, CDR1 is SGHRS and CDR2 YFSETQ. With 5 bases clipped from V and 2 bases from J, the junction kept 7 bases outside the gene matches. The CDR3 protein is CASSEAGGMQETQYF. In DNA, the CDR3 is TGCGCCAGCAGTGAAGCGGGGGGAATGCAAGAGACCCAGTACTTC.

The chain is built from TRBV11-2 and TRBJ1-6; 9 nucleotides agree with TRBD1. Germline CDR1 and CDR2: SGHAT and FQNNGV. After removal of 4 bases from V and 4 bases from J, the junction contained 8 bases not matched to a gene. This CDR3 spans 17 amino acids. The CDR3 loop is CASSSPGQGRYNSPLHF. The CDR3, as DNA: TGTGCCAGCAGCTCTCCGGGACAGGGCCGGTATAATTCACCCCTCCACTTT.